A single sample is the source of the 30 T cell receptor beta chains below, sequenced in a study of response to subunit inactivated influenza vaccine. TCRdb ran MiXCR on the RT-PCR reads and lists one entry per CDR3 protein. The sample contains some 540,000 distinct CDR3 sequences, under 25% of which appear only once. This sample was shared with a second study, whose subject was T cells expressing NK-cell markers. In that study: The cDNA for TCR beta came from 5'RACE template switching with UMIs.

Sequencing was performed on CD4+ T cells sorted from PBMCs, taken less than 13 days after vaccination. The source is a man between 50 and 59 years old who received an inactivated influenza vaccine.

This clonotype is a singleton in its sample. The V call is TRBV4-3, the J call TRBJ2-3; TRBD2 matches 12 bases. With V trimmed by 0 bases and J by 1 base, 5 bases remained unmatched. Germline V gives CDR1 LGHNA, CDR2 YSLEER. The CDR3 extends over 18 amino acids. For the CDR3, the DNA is TGCGCCAGCAGCCAAGATATGACTAGCGGGAGTGGCACAGATACGCAGTATTTT. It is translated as CASSQDMTSGSGTDTQYF.

The CDR3 is CASSLFSDISEQYF. For the CDR3, the DNA is TGTGCCAGCAGCTTATTCTCAGACATCTCCGAGCAGTACTTC. This chain uses TRBV11-2 with TRBJ2-7; no firm D call. The germline V gene encodes CDR1 SGHAT and CDR2 FQNNGV. V lost 2 bases and J 6 bases, leaving 14 bases between the germline ends. This CDR3 contains 14 residues. The full variable domain, its missing parts supplied by reference TRBV11-2 and TRBJ2-7, is EAGVAQSPRYKIIEKRQSVAFWCNPISGHATLYWYQQILGQGPKLLIQFQNNGVVDDSQLPKDRFSAERLKGVDSTLKIQPAKLEDSAVYLCASSLFSDISEQYFGPGTRLTVT.

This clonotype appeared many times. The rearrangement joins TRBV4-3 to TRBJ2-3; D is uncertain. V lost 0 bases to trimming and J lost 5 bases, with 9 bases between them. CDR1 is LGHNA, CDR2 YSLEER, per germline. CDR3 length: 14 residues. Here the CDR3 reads CASSQDVRGDTQYF. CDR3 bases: TGCGCCAGCAGCCAAGATGTGAGAGGAGATACGCAGTATTTT.

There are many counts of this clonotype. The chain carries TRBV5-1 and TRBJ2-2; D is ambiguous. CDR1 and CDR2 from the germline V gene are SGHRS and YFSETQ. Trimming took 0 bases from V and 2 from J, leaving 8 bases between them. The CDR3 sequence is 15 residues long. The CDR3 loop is CASSLAQKNTGELFF. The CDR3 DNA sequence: TGCGCCAGCAGCTTGGCACAGAAAAACACCGGGGAGCTGTTTTTT.

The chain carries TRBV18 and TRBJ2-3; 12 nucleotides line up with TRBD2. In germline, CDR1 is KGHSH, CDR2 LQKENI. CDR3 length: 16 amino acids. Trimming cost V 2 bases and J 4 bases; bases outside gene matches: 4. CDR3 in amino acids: CASSPSLAGGPDTQYF. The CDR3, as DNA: TGTGCCAGCTCACCATCCCTAGCGGGAGGGCCAGATACGCAGTATTTT.

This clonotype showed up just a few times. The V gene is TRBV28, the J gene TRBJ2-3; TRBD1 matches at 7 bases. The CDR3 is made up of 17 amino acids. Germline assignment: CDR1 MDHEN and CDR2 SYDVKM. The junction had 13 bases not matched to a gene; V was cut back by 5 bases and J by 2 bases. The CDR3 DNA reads TGTGCCAGCAGTCGAAAAACCGACAGGGTTCTCACAGATACGCAGTATTTT. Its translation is CASSRKTDRVLTDTQYF. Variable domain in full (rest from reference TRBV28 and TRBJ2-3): DVKVTQSSRYLVKRTGEKVFLECVQDMDHENMFWYRQDPGLGLRLIYFSYDVKMKEKGDIPEGYSVSREKKERFSLILESASTNQTSMYLCASSRKTDRVLTDTQYFGPGTRLTVL.

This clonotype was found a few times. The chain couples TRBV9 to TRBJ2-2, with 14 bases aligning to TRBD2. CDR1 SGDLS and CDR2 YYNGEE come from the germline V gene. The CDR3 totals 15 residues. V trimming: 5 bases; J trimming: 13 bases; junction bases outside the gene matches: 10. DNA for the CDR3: TGTGCCAGCAGTAACGACGGGACTAGCGGGAGAGGGCTGTTTTTT. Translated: CASSNDGTSGRGLFF.

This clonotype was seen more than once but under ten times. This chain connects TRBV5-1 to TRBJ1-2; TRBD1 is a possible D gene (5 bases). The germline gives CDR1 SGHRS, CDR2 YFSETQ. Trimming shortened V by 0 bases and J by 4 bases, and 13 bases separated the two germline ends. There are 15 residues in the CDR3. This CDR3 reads CASSLAPDTFYGYTF. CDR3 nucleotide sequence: TGCGCCAGCAGCTTGGCACCGGACACGTTCTATGGCTACACCTTC.

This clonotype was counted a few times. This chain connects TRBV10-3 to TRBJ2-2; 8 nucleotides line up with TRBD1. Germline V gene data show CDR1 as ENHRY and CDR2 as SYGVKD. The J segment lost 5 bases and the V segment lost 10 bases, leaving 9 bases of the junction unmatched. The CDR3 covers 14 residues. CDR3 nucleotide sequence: TGTGCCACCACTGGACAGGGTATGACCGGGGAGCTGTTTTTT. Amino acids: CATTGQGMTGELFF.

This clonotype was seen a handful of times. The CDR3 spells CASSPRTLRLAGVGSDTQYF. CDR3 DNA: TGTGCCAGCAGCCCGAGGACCCTGCGACTAGCGGGAGTGGGTTCGGATACGCAGTATTTT. J is TRBJ2-3 and V is TRBV7-6, with 12 bases fitting TRBD2. This CDR3 contains 20 residues. Germline V gene sequence: CDR1 SGHVS, CDR2 FNYEAQ. With 5 bases clipped from V and 6 bases from J, the junction kept 21 bases outside the gene matches.

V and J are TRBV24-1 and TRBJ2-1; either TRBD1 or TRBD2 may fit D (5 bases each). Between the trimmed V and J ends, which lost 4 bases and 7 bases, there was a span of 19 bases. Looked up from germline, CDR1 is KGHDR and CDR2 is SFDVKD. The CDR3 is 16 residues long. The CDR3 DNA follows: TGTGCCACCAGTGACCCCGCAGGGACGACAGTGAATGAGCAGTTCTTC. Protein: CATSDPAGTTVNEQFF.

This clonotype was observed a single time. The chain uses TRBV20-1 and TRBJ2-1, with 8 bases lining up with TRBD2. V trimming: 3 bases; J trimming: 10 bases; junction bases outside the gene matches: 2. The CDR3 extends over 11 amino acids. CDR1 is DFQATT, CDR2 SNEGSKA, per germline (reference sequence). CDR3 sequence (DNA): TGCAGTGCTAGCGGCGGGGGGGAGCAGTTCTTC. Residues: CSASGGGEQFF.

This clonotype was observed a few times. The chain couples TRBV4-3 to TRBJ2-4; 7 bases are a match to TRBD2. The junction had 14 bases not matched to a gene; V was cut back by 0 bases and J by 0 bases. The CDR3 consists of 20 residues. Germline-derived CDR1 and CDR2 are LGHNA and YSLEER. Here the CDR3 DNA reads TGCGCCAGCAGCCAAGATCAGCGTTCCAGCTTAGCGGGAGCCAAAAACATTCAGTACTTC. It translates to CASSQDQRSSLAGAKNIQYF.

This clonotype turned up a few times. The CDR3 DNA sequence: TGCAGCGTAGGGAGGGCCTTAGCCGGGGAGCTGTTTTTT. Translating gives CSVGRALAGELFF. The gene calls are TRBV29-1 and TRBJ2-2, with 7 bases that match TRBD2. The length of the CDR3 is 13 residues. In germline, CDR1 is SQVTM, CDR2 ANQGSEA. V trimming: 6 bases; J trimming: 6 bases; junction bases outside the gene matches: 7.

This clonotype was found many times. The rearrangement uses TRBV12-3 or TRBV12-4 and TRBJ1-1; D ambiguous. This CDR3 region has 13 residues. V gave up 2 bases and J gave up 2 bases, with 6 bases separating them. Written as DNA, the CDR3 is TGTGCCAGCAGTTTATATCCAAACACTGAAGCTTTCTTT. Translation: CASSLYPNTEAFF.

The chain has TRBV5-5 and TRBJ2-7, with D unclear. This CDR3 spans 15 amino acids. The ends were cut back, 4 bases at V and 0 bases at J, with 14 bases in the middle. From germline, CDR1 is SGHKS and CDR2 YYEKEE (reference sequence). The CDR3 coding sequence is TGTGCCAGCAGCCCAACAGTTCTCTTCTCCTACGAGCAGTACTTC. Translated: CASSPTVLFSYEQYF.

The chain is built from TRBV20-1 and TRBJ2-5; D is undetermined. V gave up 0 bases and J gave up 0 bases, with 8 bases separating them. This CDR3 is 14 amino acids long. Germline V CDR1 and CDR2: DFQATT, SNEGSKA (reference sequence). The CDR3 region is CSARDPANQETQYF. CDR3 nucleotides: TGCAGTGCTAGAGATCCGGCTAACCAAGAGACCCAGTACTTC.

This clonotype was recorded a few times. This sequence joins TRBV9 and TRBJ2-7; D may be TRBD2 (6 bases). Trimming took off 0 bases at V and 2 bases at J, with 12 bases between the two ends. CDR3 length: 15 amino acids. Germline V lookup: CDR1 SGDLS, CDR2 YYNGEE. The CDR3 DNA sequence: TGTGCCAGCAGCGTAGAAGCGGGTGTTACCTACGAGCAGTACTTC. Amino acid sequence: CASSVEAGVTYEQYF. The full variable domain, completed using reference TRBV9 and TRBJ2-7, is DSGVTQTPKHLITATGQRVTLRCSPRSGDLSVYWYQQSLDQGLQFLIQYYNGEERAKGNILERFSAQQFPDLHSELNLSSLELGDSALYFCASSVEAGVTYEQYFGPGTRLTVT.

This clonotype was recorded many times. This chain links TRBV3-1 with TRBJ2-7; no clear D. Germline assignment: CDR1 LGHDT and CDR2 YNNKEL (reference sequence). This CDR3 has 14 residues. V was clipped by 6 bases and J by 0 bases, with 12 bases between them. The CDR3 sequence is CASSTDTYSYEQYF. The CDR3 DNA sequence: TGTGCCAGCAGTACAGACACCTACTCCTACGAGCAGTACTTC.

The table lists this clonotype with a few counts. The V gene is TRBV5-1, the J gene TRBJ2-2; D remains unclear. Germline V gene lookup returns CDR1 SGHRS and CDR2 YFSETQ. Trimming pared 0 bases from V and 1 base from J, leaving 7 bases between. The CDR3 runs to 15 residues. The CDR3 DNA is TGCGCCAGCAGCTTGGTCAGCATGAACACCGGGGAGCTGTTTTTT. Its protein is CASSLVSMNTGELFF.

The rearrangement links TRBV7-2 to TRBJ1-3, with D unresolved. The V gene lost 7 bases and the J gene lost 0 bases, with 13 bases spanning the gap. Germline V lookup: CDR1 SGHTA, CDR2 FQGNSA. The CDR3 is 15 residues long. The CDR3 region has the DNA TGTGCCAGCAAGGGCAGCATTTACTCTGGAAACACCATATATTTT. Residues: CASKGSIYSGNTIYF. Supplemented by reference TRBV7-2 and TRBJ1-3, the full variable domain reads GAGVSQSPSNKVTEKGKDVELRCDPISGHTALYWYRQSLGQGLEFLIYFQGNSAPDKSGLPSDRFSAERTGGSVSTLTIQRTQQEDSAVYLCASKGSIYSGNTIYFGEGSWLTVV.

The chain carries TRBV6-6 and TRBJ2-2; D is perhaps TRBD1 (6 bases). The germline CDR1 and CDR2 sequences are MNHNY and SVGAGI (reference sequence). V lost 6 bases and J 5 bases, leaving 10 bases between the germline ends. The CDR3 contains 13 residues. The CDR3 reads CASRWTETGELFF. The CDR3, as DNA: TGTGCCAGCAGATGGACAGAAACCGGGGAGCTGTTTTTT.

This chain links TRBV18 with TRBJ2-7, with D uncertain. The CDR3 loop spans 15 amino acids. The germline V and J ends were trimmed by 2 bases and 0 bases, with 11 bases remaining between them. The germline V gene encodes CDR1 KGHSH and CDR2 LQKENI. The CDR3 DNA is TGTGCCAGCTCACCATTGATGAGTCTCTCCTACGAGCAGTACTTC. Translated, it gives CASSPLMSLSYEQYF.

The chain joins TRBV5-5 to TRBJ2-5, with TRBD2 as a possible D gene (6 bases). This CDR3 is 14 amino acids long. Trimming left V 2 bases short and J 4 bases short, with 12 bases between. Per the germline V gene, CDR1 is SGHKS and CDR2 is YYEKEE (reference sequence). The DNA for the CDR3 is TGTGCCAGCAGCTTTTCATCCGGGGGAGAGACCCAGTACTTC. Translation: CASSFSSGGETQYF.

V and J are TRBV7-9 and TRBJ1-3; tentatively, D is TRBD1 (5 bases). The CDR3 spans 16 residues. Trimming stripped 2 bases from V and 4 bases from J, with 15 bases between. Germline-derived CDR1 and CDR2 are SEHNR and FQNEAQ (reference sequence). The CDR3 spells CASSLRGERRGNTIYF. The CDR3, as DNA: TGTGCCAGCAGCTTACGGGGGGAACGTCGCGGAAACACCATATATTTT.

DNA of the CDR3: TGTGCCATCAGTGAGTCGGGGGGGACAGGGACCCCCCGGGAGCAGTTCTTC. Amino acid sequence: CAISESGGTGTPREQFF. This chain uses TRBV10-3 with TRBJ2-1, with 9 positions matching TRBD1. J lost 10 bases, V lost 0 bases, and 13 bases had no gene match. Germline V lookup: CDR1 ENHRY, CDR2 SYGVKD. The CDR3 sequence is 17 residues long.

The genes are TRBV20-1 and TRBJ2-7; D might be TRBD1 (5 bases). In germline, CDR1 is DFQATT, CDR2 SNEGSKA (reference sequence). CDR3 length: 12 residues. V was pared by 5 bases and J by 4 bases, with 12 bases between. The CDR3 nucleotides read TGCAGTGCTGGTGACAGAGGATACGAGCAGTACTTC. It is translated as CSAGDRGYEQYF.

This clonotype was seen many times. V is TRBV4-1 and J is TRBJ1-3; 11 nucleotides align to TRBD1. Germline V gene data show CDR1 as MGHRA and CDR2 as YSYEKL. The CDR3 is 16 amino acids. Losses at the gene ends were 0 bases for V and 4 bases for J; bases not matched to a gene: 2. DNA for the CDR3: TGCGCCAGCAGCCAAGATAGGACAGGGGGCGGAAACACCATATATTTT. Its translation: CASSQDRTGGGNTIYF.

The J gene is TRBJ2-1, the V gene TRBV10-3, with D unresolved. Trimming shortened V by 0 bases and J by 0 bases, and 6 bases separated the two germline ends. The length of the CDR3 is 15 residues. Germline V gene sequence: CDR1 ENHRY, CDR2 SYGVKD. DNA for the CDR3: TGTGCCATCAGTGAGTCTGGGGTCTCCTACAATGAGCAGTTCTTC. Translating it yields CAISESGVSYNEQFF.

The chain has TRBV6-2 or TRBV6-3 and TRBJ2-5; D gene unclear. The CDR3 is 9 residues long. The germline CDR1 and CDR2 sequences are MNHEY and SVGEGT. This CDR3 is CVVQETQYF. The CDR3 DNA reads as TGTGTCGTACAAGAGACCCAGTACTTC.